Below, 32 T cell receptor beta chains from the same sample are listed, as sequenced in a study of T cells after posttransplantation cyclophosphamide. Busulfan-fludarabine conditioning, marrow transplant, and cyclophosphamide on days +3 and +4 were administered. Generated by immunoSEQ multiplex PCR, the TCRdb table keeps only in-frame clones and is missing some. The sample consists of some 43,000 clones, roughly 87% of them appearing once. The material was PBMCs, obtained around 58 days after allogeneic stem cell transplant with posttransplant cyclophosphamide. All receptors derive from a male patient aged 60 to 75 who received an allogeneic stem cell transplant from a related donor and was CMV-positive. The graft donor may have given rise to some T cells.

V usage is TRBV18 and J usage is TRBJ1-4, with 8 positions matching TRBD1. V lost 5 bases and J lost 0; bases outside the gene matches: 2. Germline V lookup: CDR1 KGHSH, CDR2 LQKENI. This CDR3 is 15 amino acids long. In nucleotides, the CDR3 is TGTGCCAGCTCAGGACAGGGAGCAACTAATGAAAAACTGTTTTTT. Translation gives CASSGQGATNEKLFF.

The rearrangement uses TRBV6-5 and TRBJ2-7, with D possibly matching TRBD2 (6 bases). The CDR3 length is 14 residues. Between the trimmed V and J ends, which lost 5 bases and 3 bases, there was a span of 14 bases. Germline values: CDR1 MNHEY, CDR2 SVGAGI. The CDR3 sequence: CASSPTSSHYEQYV. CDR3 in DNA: TGTGCCAGCAGTCCTACTAGCTCCCACTACGAGCAGTACGTC.

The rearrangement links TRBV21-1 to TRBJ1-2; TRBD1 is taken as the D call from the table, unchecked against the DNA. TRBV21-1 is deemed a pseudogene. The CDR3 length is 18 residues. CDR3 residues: CASSIPCSRTGIVHGYTF. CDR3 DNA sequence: TGTGCCAGCAGCATTCCTTGCTCCCGGACAGGGATTGTCCATGGCTACACCTTC.

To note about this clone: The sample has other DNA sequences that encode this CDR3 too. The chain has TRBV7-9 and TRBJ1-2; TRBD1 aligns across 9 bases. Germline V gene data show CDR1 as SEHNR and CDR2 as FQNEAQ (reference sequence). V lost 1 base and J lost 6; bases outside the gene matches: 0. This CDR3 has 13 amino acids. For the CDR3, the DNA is TGTGCCAGCAGCTTAGGGACAGGGGATGGCTACACCTTC. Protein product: CASSLGTGDGYTF.

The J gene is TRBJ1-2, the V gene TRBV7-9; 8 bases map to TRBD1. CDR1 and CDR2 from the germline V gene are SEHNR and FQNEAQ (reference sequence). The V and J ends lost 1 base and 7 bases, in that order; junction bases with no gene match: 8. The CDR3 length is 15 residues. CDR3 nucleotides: TGTGCCAGCAGCTTAGAGGACAGGGCAGTTGGTGGCTACACCTTC. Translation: CASSLEDRAVGGYTF.

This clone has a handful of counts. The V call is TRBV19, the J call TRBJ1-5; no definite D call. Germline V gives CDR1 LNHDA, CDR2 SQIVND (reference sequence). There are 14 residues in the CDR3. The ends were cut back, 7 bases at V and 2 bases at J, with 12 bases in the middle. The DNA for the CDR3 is TGTGCCAGTACACCGAGGGATGGCAATCAGCCCCAGCATTTT. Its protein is CASTPRDGNQPQHF. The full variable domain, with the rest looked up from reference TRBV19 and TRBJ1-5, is DGGITQSPKYLFRKEGQNVTLSCEQNLNHDAMYWYRQDPGQGLRLIYYSQIVNDFQKGDIAEGYSVSREKKESFPLTVTSAQKNPTAFYLCASTPRDGNQPQHFGDGTRLSIL.

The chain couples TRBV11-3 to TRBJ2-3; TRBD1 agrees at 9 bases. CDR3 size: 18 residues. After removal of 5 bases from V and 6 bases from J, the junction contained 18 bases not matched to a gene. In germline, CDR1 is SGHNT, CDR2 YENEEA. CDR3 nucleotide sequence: TGTGCCAGCAGCCCTGGGACAGGGATACCTAAGTCGGTTGATACGCAGTATTTT. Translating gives CASSPGTGIPKSVDTQYF.

The DNA of the CDR3 is TGTGCCAGCACCCCTCACCCAGGGCCTCAAGAGACCCAGTACTTC. It is translated as CASTPHPGPQETQYF. The chain has TRBV9 and TRBJ2-5; D is possibly TRBD1 (5 bases). The length of the CDR3 is 15 residues. V gave up 6 bases and J gave up 2 bases, with 17 bases separating them. Germline assignment: CDR1 SGDLS and CDR2 YYNGEE.

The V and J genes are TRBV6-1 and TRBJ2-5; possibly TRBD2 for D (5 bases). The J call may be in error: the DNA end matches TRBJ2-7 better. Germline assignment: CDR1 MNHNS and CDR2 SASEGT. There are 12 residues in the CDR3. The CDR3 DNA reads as TGTGCCAGCAGGGAGGAAGGGAACGAGCAGTACTTC. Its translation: CASREEGNEQYF.

Here the CDR3 reads CASSESSGNQPQHF. The CDR3 DNA reads as TGTGCCAGCAGTGAGAGTAGTGGCAATCAGCCCCAGCATTTT. The rearrangement uses TRBV2 and TRBJ1-5; D is ambiguous. The CDR3 sequence is 14 residues long. Germline assignment: CDR1 SNHLY and CDR2 FYNNEI. Trimming pared 3 bases from V and 2 bases from J, leaving 8 bases between.

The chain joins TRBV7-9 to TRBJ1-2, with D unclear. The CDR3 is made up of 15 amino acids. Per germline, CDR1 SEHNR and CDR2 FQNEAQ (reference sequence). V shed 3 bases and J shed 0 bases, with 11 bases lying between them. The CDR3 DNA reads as TGTGCCAGCAGCTTCTACGAGGATGCTAACTATGGCTACACCTTC. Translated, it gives CASSFYEDANYGYTF.

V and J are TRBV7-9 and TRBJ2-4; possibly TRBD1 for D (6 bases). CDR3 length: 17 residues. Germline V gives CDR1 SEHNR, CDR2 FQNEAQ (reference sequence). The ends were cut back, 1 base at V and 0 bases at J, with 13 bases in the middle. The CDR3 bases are TGTGCCAGCAGCTTAGTAGGACAGCTAAAAGCCAAAAACATTCAGTACTTC. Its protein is CASSLVGQLKAKNIQYF. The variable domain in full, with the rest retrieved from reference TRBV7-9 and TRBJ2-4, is DTGVSQNPRHKITKRGQNVTFRCDPISEHNRLYWYRQTLGQGPEFLTYFQNEAQLEKSRLLSDRFSAERPKGSFSTLEIQRTEQGDSAMYLCASSLVGQLKAKNIQYFGAGTRLSVL.

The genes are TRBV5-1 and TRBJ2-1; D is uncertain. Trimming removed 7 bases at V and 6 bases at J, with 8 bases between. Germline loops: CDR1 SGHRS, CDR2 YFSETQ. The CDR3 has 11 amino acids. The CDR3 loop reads CASSPGNEQFF. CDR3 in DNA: TGCGCCAGCTCCCCGGGCAATGAGCAGTTCTTC.

CDR3 nucleotides: TGCGCCAGCAGCAACAATATTCTGAACACTGAAGCTTTCTTT. Encoded protein: CASSNNILNTEAFF. This sequence joins TRBV5-1 and TRBJ1-1; unclear D gene. Between the trimmed V and J ends, which lost 4 bases and 0 bases, there was a span of 10 bases. The CDR3 spans 14 residues. Germline-derived CDR1 and CDR2 are SGHRS and YFSETQ.

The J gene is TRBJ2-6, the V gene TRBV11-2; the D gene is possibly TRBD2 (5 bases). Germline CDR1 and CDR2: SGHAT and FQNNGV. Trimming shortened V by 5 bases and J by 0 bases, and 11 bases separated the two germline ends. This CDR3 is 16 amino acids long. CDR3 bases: TGTGCCAGCAGCCCCCGAGGGAGCTCTGGGGCCAACGTCCTGACTTTC. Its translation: CASSPRGSSGANVLTF.

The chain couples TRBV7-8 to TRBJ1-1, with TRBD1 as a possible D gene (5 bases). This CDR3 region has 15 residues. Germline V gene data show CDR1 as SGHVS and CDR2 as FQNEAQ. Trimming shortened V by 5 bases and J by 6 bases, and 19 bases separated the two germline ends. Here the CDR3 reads CASSPRRGEVAEAFF. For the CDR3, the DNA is TGTGCCAGCAGCCCACGTAGGGGCGAGGTCGCTGAAGCTTTCTTT.

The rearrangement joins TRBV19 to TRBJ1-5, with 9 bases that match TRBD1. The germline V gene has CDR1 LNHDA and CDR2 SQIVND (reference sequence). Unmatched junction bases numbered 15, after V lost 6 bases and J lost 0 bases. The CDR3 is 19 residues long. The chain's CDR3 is CASRTTRTGVINSNQPQHF. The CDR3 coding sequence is TGTGCCAGTAGAACGACCCGGACAGGGGTCATTAATAGCAATCAGCCCCAGCATTTT. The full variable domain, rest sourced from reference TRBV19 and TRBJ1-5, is DGGITQSPKYLFRKEGQNVTLSCEQNLNHDAMYWYRQDPGQGLRLIYYSQIVNDFQKGDIAEGYSVSREKKESFPLTVTSAQKNPTAFYLCASRTTRTGVINSNQPQHFGDGTRLSIL.

The CDR3 DNA reads as TGTGCCAGCAGTTTTCGGGACAATAGGCAGCCCCAGCATTTT. It encodes CASSFRDNRQPQHF. The rearrangement links TRBV27 to TRBJ1-5; a weak D match, TRBD1 (6 bases). Germline V gene lookup returns CDR1 MNHEY and CDR2 SMNVEV (reference sequence). V was clipped by 3 bases and J by 7 bases, with 13 bases between them. The CDR3 covers 14 residues.

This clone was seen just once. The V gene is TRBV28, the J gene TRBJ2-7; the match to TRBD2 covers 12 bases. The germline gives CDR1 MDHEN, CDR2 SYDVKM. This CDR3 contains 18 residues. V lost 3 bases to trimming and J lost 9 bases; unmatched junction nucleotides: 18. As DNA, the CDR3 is TGTGCCAGCAGTTTTATCCTGTCGAAAACTAGCGGGGGGAAGGGGCAGTACGTC. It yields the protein CASSFILSKTSGGKGQYV.

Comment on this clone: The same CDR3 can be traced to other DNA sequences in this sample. The CDR3 DNA is TGTGCCAGCAGTTACTCCGAGACACATAATAATTCACCCCTCCACTTT. The encoded protein is CASSYSETHNNSPLHF. The V call is TRBV6-5, the J call TRBJ1-6; D ambiguous. The CDR3 has 16 amino acids. Germline V gene data show CDR1 as MNHEY and CDR2 as SVGAGI. The V gene lost 0 bases and the J gene lost 5 bases, with 11 bases spanning the gap.

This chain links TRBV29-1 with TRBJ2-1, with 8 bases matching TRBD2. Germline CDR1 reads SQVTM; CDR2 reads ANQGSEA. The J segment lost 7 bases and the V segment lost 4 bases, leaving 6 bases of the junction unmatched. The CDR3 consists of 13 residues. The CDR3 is CSVAAGGGNEQFF. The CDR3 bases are TGCAGCGTTGCTGCGGGGGGAGGGAATGAGCAGTTCTTC.

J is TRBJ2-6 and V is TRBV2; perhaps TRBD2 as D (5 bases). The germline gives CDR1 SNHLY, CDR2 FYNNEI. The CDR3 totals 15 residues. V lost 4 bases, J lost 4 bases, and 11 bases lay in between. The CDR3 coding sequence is TGTGCCAGCAGTGCGAGGGAGACGGGGGCCAACGTCCTGACTTTC. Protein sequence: CASSARETGANVLTF.

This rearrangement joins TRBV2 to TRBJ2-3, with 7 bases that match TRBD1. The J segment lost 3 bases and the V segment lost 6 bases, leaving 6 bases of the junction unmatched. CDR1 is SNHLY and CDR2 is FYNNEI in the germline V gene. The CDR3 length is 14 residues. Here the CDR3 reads CASRAGTATDTQYF. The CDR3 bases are TGTGCCAGCAGAGCCGGGACAGCGACAGATACGCAGTATTTT.

CDR3 protein: CASSYGGDHSGNTIYF. The CDR3 DNA follows: TGTGCCAGCAGTTACGGGGGGGATCATTCCGGAAACACCATATATTTT. The chain carries TRBV6-6 and TRBJ1-3, with D possibly TRBD1 on 5 matching bases. This CDR3 comprises 16 residues. Between the trimmed V and J ends, which lost 2 bases and 4 bases, there was a span of 15 bases. Germline V gene sequence: CDR1 MNHNY, CDR2 SVGAGI (reference sequence).

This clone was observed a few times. For the CDR3, the DNA is TGTGCCAGCAGTTTTAGCCGGGACACTGAAGCTTTCTTT. Translation: CASSFSRDTEAFF. The chain recombines TRBV27 with TRBJ1-1; no firm D call. There are 13 residues in the CDR3. Germline lookup yields CDR1 MNHEY and CDR2 SMNVEV (reference sequence). Trimming left V 3 bases short and J 3 bases short, with 8 bases between.

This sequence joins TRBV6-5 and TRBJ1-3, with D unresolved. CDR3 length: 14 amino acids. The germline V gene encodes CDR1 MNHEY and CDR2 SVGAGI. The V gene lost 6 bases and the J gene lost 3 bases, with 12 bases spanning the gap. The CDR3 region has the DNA TGTGCCAGCAGACTCTCAGGAATTGGAAACACCATATATTTT. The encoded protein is CASRLSGIGNTIYF.

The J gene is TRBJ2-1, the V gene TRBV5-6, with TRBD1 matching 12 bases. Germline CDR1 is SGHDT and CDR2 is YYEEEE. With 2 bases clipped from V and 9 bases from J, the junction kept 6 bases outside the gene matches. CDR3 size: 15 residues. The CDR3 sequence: CASSLPGQGAIEQFF. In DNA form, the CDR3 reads TGTGCCAGCAGCTTACCGGGACAGGGGGCTATTGAGCAGTTCTTC.

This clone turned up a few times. CDR3 sequence reads: CASRNRDNSPLHF. DNA for the CDR3: TGTGCCAGCAGGAACAGGGATAATTCACCCCTCCACTTT. This rearrangement joins TRBV6-5 to TRBJ1-6; D is perhaps TRBD1 (6 bases). The CDR3 is made up of 13 amino acids. Germline CDR1 and CDR2: MNHEY and SVGAGI. Trimming stripped 6 bases from V and 5 bases from J, with 8 bases between.

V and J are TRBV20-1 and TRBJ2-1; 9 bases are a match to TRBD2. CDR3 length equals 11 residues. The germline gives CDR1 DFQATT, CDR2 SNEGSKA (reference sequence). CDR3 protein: CAGGPRNEQFF. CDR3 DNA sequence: TGCGCGGGGGGGCCTAGGAATGAGCAGTTCTTC.

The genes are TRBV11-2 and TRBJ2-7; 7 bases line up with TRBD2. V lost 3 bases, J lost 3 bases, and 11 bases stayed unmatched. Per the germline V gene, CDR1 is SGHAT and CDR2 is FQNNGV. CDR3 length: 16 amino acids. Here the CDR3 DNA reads TGTGCCAGCAGCTTTGGGACCCTCGGCGGGGGCTACGAGCAGTACGTC. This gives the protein CASSFGTLGGGYEQYV.

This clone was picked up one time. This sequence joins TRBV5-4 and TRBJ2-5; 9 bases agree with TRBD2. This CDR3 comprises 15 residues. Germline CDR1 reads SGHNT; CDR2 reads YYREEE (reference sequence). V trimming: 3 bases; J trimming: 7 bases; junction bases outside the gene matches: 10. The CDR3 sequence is CASSYSSGGEGTQYF. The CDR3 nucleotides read TGTGCCAGCAGCTATAGTAGCGGGGGTGAAGGGACCCAGTACTTC. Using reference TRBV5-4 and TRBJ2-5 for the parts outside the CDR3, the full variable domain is ETGVTQSPTHLIKTRGQQVTLRCSSQSGHNTVSWYQQALGQGPQFIFQYYREEENGRGNFPPRFSGLQFPNYSSELNVNALELDDSALYLCASSYSSGGEGTQYFGPGTRLLVL.

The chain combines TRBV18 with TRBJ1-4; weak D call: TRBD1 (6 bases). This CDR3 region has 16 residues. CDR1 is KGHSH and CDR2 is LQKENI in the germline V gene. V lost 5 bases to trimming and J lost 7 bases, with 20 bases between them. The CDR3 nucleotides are TGTGCCAGCTCATCGAATACAGGGTTCAGGGGTGAAAAACTGTTTTTT. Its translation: CASSSNTGFRGEKLFF. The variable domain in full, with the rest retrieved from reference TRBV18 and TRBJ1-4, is NAGVMQNPRHLVRRRGQEARLRCSPMKGHSHVYWYRQLPEEGLKFMVYLQKENIIDESGMPKERFSAEFPKEGPSILRIQQVVRGDSAAYFCASSSNTGFRGEKLFFGSGTQLSVL.